The text below deals with one TCR beta chain. This clonotype was detected many times. Its antigen specificity is not known. No base qualities exist here, and no much larger clone lies one base off it. This entry comes from a study of Graves' ophthalmopathy and Graves' hyperthyroidism (dated by TCRdb to the late 2010s). In terms of the full investigation: Peripheral blood was collected before any treatment was given, at the time of initial diagnosis. The 100 or so discovery patients were divided at random into training and test sets in a 7:3 ratio. Following sample collection, hyperthyroidism patients were given methimazole at a starting dose of 30 mg daily, and ophthalmopathy patients were given high-dose intravenous methylprednisolone. In roughly 6 hyperthyroidism patients, the T-cell repertoire of thyroid tissue was compared with the T-cell repertoire of blood. TCR beta repertoire signatures were used to distinguish Graves' ophthalmopathy from Graves' hyperthyroidism and to predict progression to ophthalmopathy. For independent validation, a separate cohort was made up of approximately 18 hyperthyroidism patients plus 17 patients who later progressed from hyperthyroidism to ophthalmopathy. In total, 135 blood samples were TCR-sequenced: approximately 40 ophthalmopathy, over 70 hyperthyroidism and approximately 17 hyperthyroidism-to-ophthalmopathy patients. A discovery set of 100 or so patients (more than 40 ophthalmopathy, fewer than 60 stable hyperthyroidism) was enrolled to explore V-J signatures distinguishing ophthalmopathy from hyperthyroidism. Results the study describes overall, beyond this receptor: In cross-validation, the 13-signature model distinguished ophthalmopathy from stable hyperthyroidism with 85% to 90% sensitivity and just under 84% specificity, and in the test set the corresponding values were around 80% and 75%. Most expanded thyroid clonotypes with frequency above 0.001 were also detected in blood, suggesting blood repertoires may reflect the thyroid immune response. In validation, the model predicted ophthalmopathy progression with about 70% sensitivity and roughly 78% specificity; roughly 12 predicted patients were CT-confirmed with GO in a median of about 7.1 months. No statistical method was used to predetermine the sample size, and group allocation was not hidden from the investigators.

Per the germline V gene, KGHSH is the CDR1 and LQKENI is the CDR2. The CDR3 sequence holds 15 residues, the cysteine and phenylalanine included. Here the CDR3 DNA is all that survives: 45 bases in frame from base 1. V gives up 2 bases and J gives up 2 bases, and the segment between their germline ends measures 13 bases. A patient counted as having stable hyperthyroidism if there was no progression to ophthalmopathy within 18 months of follow-up. The hyperthyroidism patients were 18 to 65 years old and newly diagnosed, with a disease duration of less than 2 months. Anyone with other autoimmune diseases, uncontrolled infections, pregnancy or lactation was excluded from the study. Diagnosis was based on clinical symptoms, serum thyroxine, TRAb, thyroid ultrasound and orbital computed tomography. PBMCs were isolated from 7.5 to 10 ml of fresh peripheral blood by Ficoll-Paque density gradient centrifugation. Total RNA was extracted using Trizol reagent, and RNA quality was checked on an Agilent 2100 Bioanalyzer.

For repertoire sequencing, TCR beta CDR3 regions were amplified from RNA transcripts. The first round of RT-PCR was done with HTBI primers and the Qiagen OneStep RT-PCR kit, and was followed by a second round of multiplex PCR, then size selection and purification. Sequencing of the libraries was carried out on an Illumina HiSeq2000 in paired-end mode with 100 bp reads. On the authors' methods: SOAPnuke was used to process the reads, throwing out any read that had adapters, had uncalled bases, had a mean Phred below 15, or lacked an exact constant-primer or identifier match. High-quality paired reads were merged with COPE v1.2.5. Each unique nucleotide sequence was treated as a clonotype, and MiTCR v1.1 was used to align the clonotypes to the IMGT TRB V, D and J references. The analysis was limited to V-J combinations with a frequency above 0.0001, which together covered more than 98% of repertoires. For each V-J combination, a TCR clonal expansion and chaos score was defined as F50 clonal expansion divided by the chaos observed in the TCRdist matrix. Welch's t-statistics and random forest were used to narrow the features down to more than 10 V-J combinations, which were then fed into a naive Bayes classifier. The Morisita-Horn index was used to measure how similar the thyroid and blood repertoires were. The public reads were quality trimmed at Q25 with fastp and then assembled into clones with MiXCR by TCRdb, keeping productive beta chains. Every CDR3 protein is listed once, alongside the most common genes and DNA of its rows. The V and J calls, along with clone size, are taken from TCRdb and not from the paper's own processing. This sample lists hundreds of thousands of distinct CDR3 sequences; about 21% were detected once. Of the sample, around 3.2% falls within the top ten clones.

Source material: peripheral blood. In this chain, TRBV18 is recombined with TRBJ2-7, with no reliable assignment of the D segment. This receptor was obtained from a woman aged 18-30 years with stable Graves' hyperthyroidism. Donor details come from another sample of the same person, matched by shared clones. The CDR3 region reads CASSPSQESAYEQYF. At the DNA level, the sequence is TGTGCCAGCTCACCATCCCAGGAAAGTGCCTACGAGCAGTACTTC. Joined to the reference TRBV18 and TRBJ2-7 proteins, this CDR3 gives the full variable domain: NAGVMQNPRHLVRRRGQEARLRCSPMKGHSHVYWYRQLPEEGLKFMVYLQKENIIDESGMPKERFSAEFPKEGPSILRIQQVVRGDSAAYFCASSPSQESAYEQYFGPGTRLTVT.